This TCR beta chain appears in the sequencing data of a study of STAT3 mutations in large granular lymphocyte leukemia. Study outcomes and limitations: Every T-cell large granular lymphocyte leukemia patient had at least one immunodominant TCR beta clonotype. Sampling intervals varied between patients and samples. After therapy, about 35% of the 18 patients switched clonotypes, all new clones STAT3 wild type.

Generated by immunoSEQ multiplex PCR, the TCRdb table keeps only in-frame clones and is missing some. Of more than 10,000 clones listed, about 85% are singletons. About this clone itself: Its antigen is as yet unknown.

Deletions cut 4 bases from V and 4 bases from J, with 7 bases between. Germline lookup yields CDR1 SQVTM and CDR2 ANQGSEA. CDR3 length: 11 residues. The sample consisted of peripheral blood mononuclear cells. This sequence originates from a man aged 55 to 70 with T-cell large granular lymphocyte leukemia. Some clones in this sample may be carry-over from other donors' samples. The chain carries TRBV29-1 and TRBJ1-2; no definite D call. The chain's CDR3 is CSVGDFYGYTF. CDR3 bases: TGCAGCGTTGGAGATTTCTATGGCTACACCTTC.